What follows describes a single T cell receptor beta chain. Its antigen target is currently unknown. It has no much larger one-base neighbor in the sample; base qualities were not kept. The library was produced with the immunoSEQ multiplex PCR assay. For the multiplex PCR, a mixture combining 60 forward primers for TCR Vbeta segments and 13 reverse primers for TCR Jbeta segments was used. The CDR3 region of rearranged TCR beta genes was amplified from genomic DNA by a multiplex PCR assay. The Illumina HiSeq System was used to sequence the amplified TCR beta libraries as 87-base-pair reads. The authors' pipeline ran thus. In a later analysis, around 80 million unique TCR beta chains were counted across the roughly 670 repertoires, and approximately 9.9 million of these chains were shared by at least two donors. Raw reads were error-corrected and collapsed into unique sequences by a nearest-neighbor algorithm in which closely related sequences were merged to remove PCR and sequencing errors. CDR3 sequences were aligned to IMGT reference sequences to assign V, D and J gene segments. For a sequence to be retained, at least a six-nucleotide match to both a V gene segment and a J gene segment was required. A rearrangement counted as productive if the CDR3 had no stop codons and remained in frame with V and J, and every other rearrangement counted as non-productive. CDR3 was defined by IMGT convention, running from the second conserved V-encoded cysteine to the conserved J-encoded phenylalanine. The earlier analysis of about 590 of the donors excluded sequences that lacked an unambiguous match to a single V gene segment. In an earlier analysis of 587 of the donors, V segments were called functional above 56.7% productive rearrangements and were called segregating when the between-donor standard deviation exceeded 5%. A statistical classification framework was built for diagnosing cytomegalovirus status from the catalog of TCR beta chain sequences. In a later analysis, TCR nucleotide sequences were compared against IMGT/GENE-DB human TR gene sequences so that V and J genes could be assigned. In a later analysis, CDR3 sequences and most-parsimonious VDJ recombination scenarios were assigned using the TCRdist pipeline. In a later analysis, every TCR beta chain was defined by the combination of its CDR3 amino acid sequence and its V-gene family, and reads without a unique V-gene family were dropped. As a way to deal with suspected cross-contamination and a sequencing artifact, a later analysis dropped 450 to 700 nucleotide sequences that were highly shared and had low generation probability. For each public chain, a later analysis derived a clonal expansion index from normalized ranks of inferred template counts within each repertoire. In a later analysis, generation probabilities were computed using a VDJ recombination model fitted to out-of-frame rearrangements, and the results were checked against IGoR. A later analysis scored TCR-TCR, TCR-HLA and TCR-CMV co-occurrence with hypergeometric tests, applying a repertoire-size bias correction to TCR pairs. False discovery rates were estimated in a later analysis by permuting HLA or CMV assignments 20 times. In a later analysis, co-occurring TCRs were grouped using DBSCAN, and TCRdist sequence similarity was added for clustering within HLA-allele-positive subsets. Repertoires with fewer than 30,000 or more than 120,000 public chains, plus five repertoires with anomalous nucleotide sharing, were excluded from co-occurrence clustering. TCRdb mirrors the immuneACCESS table, restricted to in-frame sequences. Some clones are absent from its copies; in checked studies, under half trace to an unresolved V gene, and the reason for the others is unknown. From that table come the V and J calls and clone size; the DNA was used to work out D and trimming. Counted in this sample were 140,000 or so clones; roughly 85% of them appeared once. Of the sample, roughly 3.4% falls within the top ten clones.

The CDR3 measures 14 amino acids from cysteine to phenylalanine. Just the 42-base CDR3 DNA is kept, in frame starting at base 1. Trimming removed 1 base from V and 12 bases from J, leaving 16 bases between the germline ends. The germline V gene specifies SGHAT as CDR1 and FQNNGV as CDR2. The data stem from a study of cytomegalovirus exposure and HLA in healthy donors (dated by TCRdb to about 2017). As for the study more broadly: In an earlier analysis of some 610 of the donors, about 260 Gb of sequence data and approximately 100 million unique TCR beta sequences from some 170 million T cells were reported. Besides the first cohort of around 700 subjects, a separate validation cohort made up of roughly 120 different subjects was used. In a later genetic analysis, genome-wide SNP genotypes for about three fifths of the roughly 670 donors were used, and that subset was treated as a discovery cohort. Every discovery cohort repertoire had been produced on one sequencing platform. Rather than using new phenotypic data, the later analysis identified candidate immune exposures from TCR beta sequences and from how often those sequences occurred across donors. A later analysis re-analyzed previously published TCR beta repertoires from 500 to 700 donors and added high-resolution HLA genotyping to study TCR occurrence patterns. Alongside the repertoire data, information on donor age, sex, ethnicity and CMV serostatus was compiled. To predict cytomegalovirus infection status, the study brought together high-throughput TCR immunosequencing, statistical association of individual TCRs with disease status, and machine learning. Typing coverage varied by locus: 629-630 donors for A, B, C, DRB1 and DQB1; some 520 for DQA1; around 610 for DPA1; roughly 450 for DPB1. On average, around 240,000 unique TCR beta nucleotide sequences were sequenced per donor among a few hundred genotyped donors of the cohort, with roughly 18% of those sequences being non-productive. The study was designed to test whether signatures of past pathogen exposure could be identified by cataloging public T cell receptors. Class I and class II HLA loci were covered by the typing at four-digit resolution. The genetic ancestry cluster associated with self-reported Caucasian donors included 70% to 85% of the 300 to 450 genotyped donors. An earlier analysis of some 500 of the donors used high-throughput TCR beta sequencing to judge whether each TCR beta V gene segment behaved as functional or pseudogenic. The T cell repertoires of some 670 subjects were profiled by immunosequencing and related to cytomegalovirus serostatus. Because of strong linkage in the cohort, a few DR-DQ haplotypes were treated as single units for association and clustering. An early release covering 500 to 750 HLA-typed donors comprised approximately 300 gigabases of sequencing data and around 86 million unique TCR sequences.

The study at large found these results: A later genetic analysis reported fewer N-insertions in productive TCRs among donors in an Asian-associated ancestry cluster than the approximately 700-donor mean. Over 15 rarely observed V segments, including chromosome 9 orphons, were excluded from the earlier analysis of some 590 of the donors because counts were too low. Assigning TCR associations to individual alleles was difficult when HLA alleles, especially DR and DQ, strongly co-occurred. Specific HLA alleles were associated with about 17,000 TCR beta sequences at a false discovery rate of 0.05 in a later analysis. An earlier analysis of around 500 of the donors showed that most TCR beta V segments appeared in productive rearrangements either about 87% or about 30% of the time, which broadly matched IMGT annotations. A total of roughly 160 TCR beta chains were listed by the study as associated with cytomegalovirus. Several of the top co-occurrence clusters appeared to be linked to parvovirus B19, influenza, CMV and Epstein-Barr virus, according to a later analysis. The authors suggested that the approach could potentially be extended to other disease states and immunological phenotypes. Sequencing depth was assumed to be roughly uniform across donors in the presence/absence analyses, though that assumption may not hold. Because HLA typing was missing for some donors at each locus, association tests included only the typed subset. Correlated functional status among segregating V segments might reflect linkage disequilibrium, but an unknown experimental factor could not be ruled out. A few of the identified cytomegalovirus-associated TCR beta chains were confirmed in vitro to be specific for cytomegalovirus antigens. A group of highly shared sequence variants was considered likely to be a technical artifact of the sequencing pipeline. Most TCR sequences were seen in very few donors, while some public TCRs were found in many individuals. A further reported finding was that TCR beta sequences accurately predicted the HLA-A and HLA-B alleles for most subjects in the first cohort. In a later analysis, most CMV-associated TCR beta chains were found to appear HLA-restricted, with HLA associations seemingly driven largely by CMV exposure. Compared with equally common non-associated chains, HLA-associated TCR beta chains in a later analysis were more clonally expanded and had lower generation probabilities. A later genetic analysis associated a missense DCLRE1C variant with V-gene and J-gene trimming of TCR beta chains, and an independent cohort replicated the association. The classifier was reported to diagnose cytomegalovirus status with high specificity and sensitivity in both the original cohort and the validation cohort. Only TCR beta chains were sequenced in this cohort, and the absence of alpha or paired-chain data limited detectable features. Because the 87-base-pair reads could not distinguish some IMGT-functional V segments, including TRBV6-2 and TRBV6-3, those segments were excluded. According to a later analysis, TCR association rates differed among HLA loci, with DRB1 alleles showing the most associated TCRs and HLA-C alleles showing the fewest. The only immune exposure information available for the cohort was CMV serostatus.

The cohort consisted of 600 or so healthy bone marrow donors. Cohort members were all nominally healthy when sampled, although unrecorded immune exposures were likely present. The donor was CMV seronegative and was included in the group of 352 seronegative cohort members. Each donor provided a peripheral blood sample, and peripheral blood mononuclear cells were used for TCR beta sequencing. Genomic DNA was extracted from the blood cell samples with the Qiagen DNeasy Blood Extraction Kit. The chain links TRBV11-2 with TRBJ2-1, and the D gene may be TRBD2, 6 bases matching. The clonotype comes from a male donor in good health and CMV-seronegative. Sequences were obtained from PBMCs. The base sequence is TGTGCCAGCAGCTTAGGTCGGGGGAGTAGGGCGCAGTTCTTC. Translated, this is CASSLGRGSRAQFF.